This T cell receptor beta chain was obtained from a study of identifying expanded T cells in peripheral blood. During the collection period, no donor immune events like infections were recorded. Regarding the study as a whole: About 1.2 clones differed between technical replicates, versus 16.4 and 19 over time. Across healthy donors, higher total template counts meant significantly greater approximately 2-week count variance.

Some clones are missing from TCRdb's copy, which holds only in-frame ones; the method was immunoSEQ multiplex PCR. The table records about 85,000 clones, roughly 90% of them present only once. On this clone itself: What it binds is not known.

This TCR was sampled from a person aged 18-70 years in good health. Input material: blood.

Written as DNA, the CDR3 is TGTGCCAGCTCACCCCTACCCTCTGGGGCCAACGTCCTGACTTTC. It encodes CASSPLPSGANVLTF. V usage is TRBV18 and J usage is TRBJ2-6, with D unclear. The CDR3 contains 15 residues. V was clipped by 3 bases and J by 0 bases, with 6 bases between them. Per the germline V gene, CDR1 is KGHSH and CDR2 is LQKENI.